These T cell receptor beta chains were read from a single sample in a study of vaccination and CD4 T cells after COVID-19. The antigens these receptors bind are not known. TCRdb reprocessed the PCR reads via MiXCR and lists one record per CDR3 protein. The repertoire includes 4,100 or so distinct CDR3 sequences, roughly 19% of them detected once, and approximately 15% sits in the top ten. Sequencing was done on a sample of CD4+ T cells from blood, cultured in vitro. The receptors here all came from a human donor who had recovered from COVID-19. CDR3s include the opening cysteine and the closing phenylalanine or tryptophan. A D gene is named only where the DNA matches it firmly. Size tells how often a clone was seen (once, few, many) or the class of an expanded clone, and some rows leave it out.

clone size: NA; J gene: TRBJ1-3; D gene: TRBD1; CDR3 length: 14; V gene: TRBV4-2; CDR3 protein: CASSRDRVGNTIYF; CDR3 DNA: TGTGCCAGCAGCCGAGACAGGGTGGGAAACACCATATATTTT
clone size: medium-sized; J gene: TRBJ2-7; D gene: NA; CDR3 length: 11; V gene: TRBV6-1; CDR3 protein: CASSEVGEQYF; CDR3 DNA: TGTGCCAGCAGTGAAGTGGGCGAGCAGTACTTC
clone size: medium-sized; J gene: TRBJ1-6; D gene: NA; CDR3 length: 13; V gene: TRBV12-3/TRBV12-4; CDR3 protein: CASSPRSAAPLHF; CDR3 DNA: TGTGCCAGCAGCCCCCGGTCCGCGGCACCCCTCCACTTT
clone size: few; J gene: TRBJ2-3; D gene: NA; CDR3 length: 16; V gene: TRBV5-1; CDR3 protein: CASSLNPRGSGDTQYF; CDR3 DNA: TGCGCCAGCAGCTTAAATCCCCGGGGGAGCGGAGATACGCAGTATTTT
clone size: NA; J gene: TRBJ2-1; D gene: TRBD2; CDR3 length: 15; V gene: TRBV9; CDR3 protein: CASSVDSGAYNEQFF; CDR3 DNA: TGTGCCAGCAGCGTAGACAGCGGGGCTTACAATGAGCAGTTCTTC
clone size: NA; J gene: TRBJ1-5; D gene: NA; CDR3 length: 15; V gene: TRBV6-1; CDR3 protein: CASISTDALGGPQHF; CDR3 DNA: TGTGCCAGCATCTCCACGGACGCCCTAGGGGGGCCCCAGCATTTT
clone size: few; J gene: TRBJ1-3; D gene: NA; CDR3 length: 16; V gene: TRBV10-3; CDR3 protein: CAISAREAGSGNTIYF; CDR3 DNA: TGTGCCATCAGTGCGAGAGAGGCGGGCTCTGGAAACACCATATATTTT
clone size: NA; J gene: TRBJ1-2; D gene: NA; CDR3 length: 13; V gene: TRBV2; CDR3 protein: CASIIRTAYGYTF; CDR3 DNA: TGTGCCAGCATTATTCGGACAGCCTATGGCTACACCTTC
clone size: NA; J gene: TRBJ1-4; D gene: NA; CDR3 length: 13; V gene: TRBV25-1; CDR3 protein: CASSEWGGEKLFF; CDR3 DNA: TGTGCCAGCAGTGAATGGGGTGGGGAAAAACTGTTTTTT
clone size: medium-sized; J gene: TRBJ1-1; D gene: TRBD1; CDR3 length: 14; V gene: TRBV12-3/TRBV12-4; CDR3 protein: CASSHLLQGLKAFF; CDR3 DNA: TGTGCCAGCAGTCACCTTCTACAGGGGCTAAAAGCTTTCTTT
clone size: few; J gene: TRBJ1-2; D gene: NA; CDR3 length: 14; V gene: TRBV18; CDR3 protein: CASSPTQGGYGYTF; CDR3 DNA: TGTGCCAGCTCACCCACGCAGGGAGGCTATGGCTACACCTTC
clone size: NA; J gene: TRBJ1-2; D gene: NA; CDR3 length: 14; V gene: TRBV12-3/TRBV12-4; CDR3 protein: CASSLGSTNYGYTF; CDR3 DNA: TGTGCCAGCAGTTTGGGCAGCACAAACTATGGCTACACCTTC
clone size: NA; J gene: TRBJ1-1; D gene: NA; CDR3 length: 15; V gene: TRBV7-3; CDR3 protein: CASSLSSGVGAEAFF; CDR3 DNA: TGTGCCAGCAGCTTAAGTTCAGGGGTAGGGGCTGAAGCTTTCTTT
clone size: NA; J gene: TRBJ2-3; D gene: TRBD2; CDR3 length: 15; V gene: TRBV7-9; CDR3 protein: CASSLGTGGSDTQYF; CDR3 DNA: TGTGCCAGCAGCTTAGGAACGGGGGGATCGGATACGCAGTATTTT
clone size: NA; J gene: TRBJ2-7; D gene: NA; CDR3 length: 14; V gene: TRBV6-5; CDR3 protein: CASSSRDIPYEQYF; CDR3 DNA: TGTGCCAGCAGTTCACGGGACATCCCCTACGAGCAGTACTTC
clone size: NA; J gene: TRBJ2-5; D gene: NA; CDR3 length: 14; V gene: TRBV7-8; CDR3 protein: CASSQGGGAETQYF; CDR3 DNA: TGTGCCAGCAGCCAAGGTGGGGGCGCGGAGACCCAGTACTTC
clone size: few; J gene: TRBJ1-4; D gene: NA; CDR3 length: 13; V gene: TRBV29-1; CDR3 protein: CSARRLANEKLFF; CDR3 DNA: TGCAGCGCTAGGAGGCTGGCTAATGAAAAACTGTTTTTT
clone size: NA; J gene: TRBJ1-6; D gene: NA; CDR3 length: 17; V gene: TRBV27; CDR3 protein: CASSLSFWGRSNSPLHF; CDR3 DNA: TGTGCCAGCAGTTTATCATTTTGGGGCAGGTCAAATTCACCCCTCCACTTT
clone size: medium-sized; J gene: TRBJ1-2; D gene: TRBD1; CDR3 length: 14; V gene: TRBV6-2/TRBV6-3; CDR3 protein: CASKRQGVDYGYTF; CDR3 DNA: TGTGCCAGCAAACGACAGGGTGTAGACTATGGCTACACCTTC
clone size: NA; J gene: TRBJ1-6; D gene: NA; CDR3 length: 13; V gene: TRBV20-1; CDR3 protein: CSARAGNNSPLHF; CDR3 DNA: TGCAGTGCTAGAGCAGGGAATAATTCACCCCTCCACTTT
clone size: few; J gene: TRBJ1-2; D gene: NA; CDR3 length: 14; V gene: TRBV27; CDR3 protein: CASSLKGSSYGYTF; CDR3 DNA: TGTGCCAGCAGTTTAAAGGGGAGTTCCTATGGCTACACCTTC
clone size: few; J gene: TRBJ2-7; D gene: NA; CDR3 length: 14; V gene: TRBV14; CDR3 protein: CASSPGTGMYEQYF; CDR3 DNA: TGTGCCAGCAGCCCCGGGACTGGGATGTACGAGCAGTACTTC
clone size: few; J gene: TRBJ2-4; D gene: TRBD2; CDR3 length: 17; V gene: TRBV7-8; CDR3 protein: CASSLKAGGLAKNIQYF; CDR3 DNA: TGTGCCAGCAGCTTAAAGGCGGGGGGCCTGGCCAAAAACATTCAGTACTTC
clone size: few; J gene: TRBJ1-6; D gene: TRBD1; CDR3 length: 13; V gene: TRBV27; CDR3 protein: CASAGQVNSPLHF; CDR3 DNA: TGTGCCAGCGCGGGACAGGTTAATTCACCCCTCCACTTT
clone size: NA; J gene: TRBJ1-1; D gene: TRBD1; CDR3 length: 14; V gene: TRBV11-2; CDR3 protein: CASSGGGRSTEAFF; CDR3 DNA: TGTGCCAGCAGCGGAGGGGGCCGGAGCACTGAAGCTTTCTTT
clone size: NA; J gene: TRBJ2-3; D gene: NA; CDR3 length: 16; V gene: TRBV18; CDR3 protein: CASSPADRDLGDTQYF; CDR3 DNA: TGTGCCAGCTCACCGGCCGATAGGGACTTAGGGGATACGCAGTATTTT
clone size: few; J gene: TRBJ2-3; D gene: NA; CDR3 length: 13; V gene: TRBV19; CDR3 protein: CASRAASTDTQYF; CDR3 DNA: TGTGCCAGTAGGGCCGCTAGCACAGATACGCAGTATTTT
clone size: NA; J gene: TRBJ2-5; D gene: NA; CDR3 length: 12; V gene: TRBV20-1; CDR3 protein: CSARTTQETQYF; CDR3 DNA: TGCAGTGCCCGGACTACCCAAGAGACCCAGTACTTC
clone size: NA; J gene: TRBJ2-1; D gene: TRBD1; CDR3 length: 15; V gene: TRBV30; CDR3 protein: CAWGPPTGMTNEQFF; CDR3 DNA: TGTGCCTGGGGCCCCCCGACAGGGATGACGAATGAGCAGTTCTTC
clone size: few; J gene: TRBJ1-3; D gene: NA; CDR3 length: 17; V gene: TRBV12-3/TRBV12-4; CDR3 protein: CASSPGAGINSGNTIYF; CDR3 DNA: TGTGCCAGCAGCCCCGGGGCAGGGATCAACTCTGGAAACACCATATATTTT
clone size: few; J gene: TRBJ2-5; D gene: TRBD1; CDR3 length: 14; V gene: TRBV5-1; CDR3 protein: CASDWTGSQETQYF; CDR3 DNA: TGCGCCAGCGACTGGACAGGGTCCCAAGAGACCCAGTACTTC
clone size: NA; J gene: TRBJ1-6; D gene: TRBD1; CDR3 length: 18; V gene: TRBV19; CDR3 protein: CASSSRTGGANRRSPLHF; CDR3 DNA: TGTGCCAGTAGTTCCCGGACAGGGGGCGCGAATCGACGTTCACCCCTCCACTTT
clone size: NA; J gene: TRBJ2-3; D gene: TRBD2; CDR3 length: 18; V gene: TRBV30; CDR3 protein: CAWRTPGLAGGPADTQYF; CDR3 DNA: TGTGCCTGGAGGACGCCGGGACTAGCGGGGGGGCCCGCAGATACGCAGTATTTT
clone size: few; J gene: TRBJ1-5; D gene: NA; CDR3 length: 13; V gene: TRBV18; CDR3 protein: CASSAGRQWPQHF; CDR3 DNA: TGTGCCAGCTCAGCAGGGCGACAATGGCCCCAGCATTTT
clone size: few; J gene: TRBJ2-2; D gene: NA; CDR3 length: 15; V gene: TRBV19; CDR3 protein: CASSNAATNTGELFF; CDR3 DNA: TGTGCCAGTAGTAATGCGGCCACGAACACCGGGGAGCTGTTTTTT
clone size: few; J gene: TRBJ1-2; D gene: NA; CDR3 length: 14; V gene: TRBV6-1; CDR3 protein: CASMRGAGSYGYTF; CDR3 DNA: TGTGCCAGCATGAGGGGGGCTGGATCGTATGGCTACACCTTC
clone size: NA; J gene: TRBJ2-7; D gene: TRBD2; CDR3 length: 17; V gene: TRBV7-9; CDR3 protein: CAGSLGLAGDLSYEQYF; CDR3 DNA: TGTGCCGGCAGCCTAGGACTAGCGGGGGATCTCTCCTACGAGCAGTACTTC
clone size: NA; J gene: TRBJ1-1; D gene: NA; CDR3 length: 15; V gene: TRBV4-2; CDR3 protein: CASSQGTSVNTEAFF; CDR3 DNA: TGTGCCAGCAGCCAGGGGACATCAGTGAACACTGAAGCTTTCTTT
clone size: few; J gene: TRBJ1-6; D gene: NA; CDR3 length: 12; V gene: TRBV10-3; CDR3 protein: CAISESTGALHF; CDR3 DNA: TGTGCCATCAGTGAGTCGACGGGGGCCCTCCACTTT
clone size: medium-sized; J gene: TRBJ1-6; D gene: NA; CDR3 length: 14; V gene: TRBV6-1; CDR3 protein: CASSSGRYNSPLHF; CDR3 DNA: TGTGCCAGCAGCTCCGGACGGTATAATTCACCCCTCCACTTT
clone size: NA; J gene: TRBJ2-5; D gene: NA; CDR3 length: 15; V gene: TRBV7-9; CDR3 protein: CASSLKGAGQETQYF; CDR3 DNA: TGTGCCAGCAGCTTGAAGGGGGCGGGACAAGAGACCCAGTACTTC
clone size: medium-sized; J gene: TRBJ1-5; D gene: NA; CDR3 length: 12; V gene: TRBV19; CDR3 protein: CASSFRNQPQHF; CDR3 DNA: TGTGCCAGTAGTTTCCGTAATCAGCCCCAGCATTTT
clone size: medium-sized; J gene: TRBJ2-3; D gene: TRBD2; CDR3 length: 19; V gene: TRBV11-2; CDR3 protein: CASSLDSGTSGGVTDTQYF; CDR3 DNA: TGTGCCAGCAGCTTAGACAGCGGGACTAGCGGGGGGGTCACAGATACGCAGTATTTT
clone size: few; J gene: TRBJ1-3; D gene: TRBD1; CDR3 length: 14; V gene: TRBV6-1; CDR3 protein: CASSRTGAGNTIYF; CDR3 DNA: TGTGCCAGCAGTCGGACAGGCGCTGGAAACACCATATATTTT
clone size: medium-sized; J gene: TRBJ2-1; D gene: NA; CDR3 length: 14; V gene: TRBV20-1; CDR3 protein: CSASLSAGYNEQFF; CDR3 DNA: TGCAGTGCTAGTTTGTCTGCTGGGTACAATGAGCAGTTCTTC
clone size: NA; J gene: TRBJ2-2; D gene: NA; CDR3 length: 15; V gene: TRBV11-2; CDR3 protein: CASSRADVNTGELFF; CDR3 DNA: TGTGCCAGCAGCCGGGCGGACGTGAACACCGGGGAGCTGTTTTTT
clone size: NA; J gene: TRBJ1-6; D gene: NA; CDR3 length: 17; V gene: TRBV20-1; CDR3 protein: CSARDIAESSYNSPLHF; CDR3 DNA: TGCAGTGCTAGAGATATTGCAGAAAGCTCCTATAATTCACCCCTCCACTTT
clone size: once; J gene: TRBJ2-7; D gene: NA; CDR3 length: 12; V gene: TRBV7-8; CDR3 protein: CASSPRAYEQYF; CDR3 DNA: TGTGCCAGCAGCCCCCGGGCCTACGAGCAGTACTTC
clone size: few; J gene: TRBJ2-1; D gene: TRBD2; CDR3 length: 15; V gene: TRBV29-1; CDR3 protein: CSVDPETSGDGGQFF; CDR3 DNA: TGCAGCGTTGATCCCGAGACTAGCGGGGACGGGGGGCAGTTCTTC
clone size: few; J gene: TRBJ2-2; D gene: TRBD2; CDR3 length: 15; V gene: TRBV5-1; CDR3 protein: CASSPGLANTGELFF; CDR3 DNA: TGCGCCAGCAGCCCGGGACTAGCGAACACCGGGGAGCTGTTTTTT